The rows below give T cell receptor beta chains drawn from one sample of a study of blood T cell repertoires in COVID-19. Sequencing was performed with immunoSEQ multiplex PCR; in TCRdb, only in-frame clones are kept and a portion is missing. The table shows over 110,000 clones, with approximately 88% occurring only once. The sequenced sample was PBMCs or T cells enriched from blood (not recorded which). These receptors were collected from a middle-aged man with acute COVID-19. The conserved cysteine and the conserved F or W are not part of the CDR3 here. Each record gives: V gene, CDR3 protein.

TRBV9 ASSPRAGDYTDTQY
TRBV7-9 ASSPIDRRRQPQH
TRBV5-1 ASSLAGERLGIHNEQF
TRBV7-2 ASSFSNSPLH
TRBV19 ASSFGRRAETQY
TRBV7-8 ASSLGTYNEQF
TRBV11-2 ASSATGGDYGYT
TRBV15 ATSRDRVGAYGYT
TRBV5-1 ASSLEADYYEQY
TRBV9 ASSPGTSGGELF
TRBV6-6 ASSVGHLNTEAF
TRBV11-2 ASSPRDRSNNEQF
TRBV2 ASSLNGDRTGELF
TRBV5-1 ASSLGQTDTQY
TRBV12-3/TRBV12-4 ASTPDSQETQY
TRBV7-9 ASSLPGQGYEQY
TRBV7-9 ASSPVVTDTQY
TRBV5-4 ASSISGTGALGNTEAF
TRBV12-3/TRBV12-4 ASSFAGANVLT
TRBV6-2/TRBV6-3 ASSLRGNEQF
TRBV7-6 ASSSRQGSSYEQY
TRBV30 AWSVMGGSNQPQH
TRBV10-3 AISESKRGLNEQF
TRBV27 ASSLWSDRAEAF
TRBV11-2 ASSSLAGGELF
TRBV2 ASSGNGQAQH
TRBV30 AWSTGVNTEAF
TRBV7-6 ASSLAGGVDDSGANVLT
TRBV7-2 ASSLDPGRAGELF
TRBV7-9 ASSGYKRESTDTQY
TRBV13 ASSYGSYEQY
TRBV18 ASSPSGAREYGYT
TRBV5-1 ASSLGQLEKLF
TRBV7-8 ASSFVWGPLNNSPLH
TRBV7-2 ASTEQRGPTGELF
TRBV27 ASSLHGTSTSYEQY
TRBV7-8 ASSPPRGGGLAGSDTQY